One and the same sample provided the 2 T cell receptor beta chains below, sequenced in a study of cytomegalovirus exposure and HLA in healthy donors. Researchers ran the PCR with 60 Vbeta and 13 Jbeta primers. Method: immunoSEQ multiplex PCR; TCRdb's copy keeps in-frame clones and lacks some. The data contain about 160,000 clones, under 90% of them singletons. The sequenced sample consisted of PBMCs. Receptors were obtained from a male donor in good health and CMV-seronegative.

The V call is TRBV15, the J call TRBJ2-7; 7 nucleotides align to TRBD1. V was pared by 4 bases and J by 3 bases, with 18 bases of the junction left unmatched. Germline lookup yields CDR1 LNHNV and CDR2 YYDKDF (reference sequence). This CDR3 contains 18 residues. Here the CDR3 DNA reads TGTGCCACCAGCAACCTCGCTCCCCCAGGGACAGTCCTCTACGAGCAGTACTTC. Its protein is CATSNLAPPGTVLYEQYF.

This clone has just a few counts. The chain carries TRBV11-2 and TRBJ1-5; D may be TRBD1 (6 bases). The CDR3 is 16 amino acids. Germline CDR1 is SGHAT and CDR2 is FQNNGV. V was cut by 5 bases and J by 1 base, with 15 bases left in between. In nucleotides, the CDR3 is TGTGCCAGCAGCCAGGCCCCACAGGGCAGCAATCAGCCCCAGCATTTT. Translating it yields CASSQAPQGSNQPQHF.